The 11 T cell receptor beta chains below come from one sample, sequenced in a study of Ad26.COV2.S vaccination and SARS-CoV-2 variants (dated by TCRdb to 2020 to 2022). The library came from the immunoSEQ multiplex PCR assay. The table comes from immuneACCESS by way of TCRdb, which keeps in-frame sequences with V and J called. Part of the clones is missing from these tables; in studies checked, under half for an unresolved V gene and the rest for unknown reasons. This sample comprises 510,000 or so clones, approximately 88% of them detected only once. In total, the top ten clones hold roughly 12% of the sample. The treatment or condition label, as the study defines it: about 20 received Ad26.COV2.S at low or high dose, single or two shots; 5 received placebo; per-sample allocation not given. Repertoires of vaccine and placebo recipients were sequenced from samples taken on day 63 after the first injection.

The sequences come from peripheral blood, collected in a trial of Ad26.COV2.S vaccine versus placebo. The receptor set was obtained from a person between 18 and 65 years old who received the Ad26.COV2.S COVID-19 vaccine or a placebo.

The table lists this clone with a count of one. The CDR3 loop is CNGEDSGSYEQYF. The CDR3, as DNA: TGTAACGGCGAGGATAGCGGGAGTTACGAGCAGTACTTC. The rearrangement uses TRBV3-1 (or the pseudogene TRBV3-2) and TRBJ2-7; TRBD2 aligns across 9 bases. The germline CDR1 and CDR2 sequences are LGHDT and YNNKEL (reference sequence). This CDR3 has 13 amino acids.

This chain joins TRBV10-3 and TRBJ1-5; 7 bases align to TRBD1. The CDR3 contains 14 residues. V was pared by 10 bases and J by 4 bases, with 10 bases of the junction left unmatched. Germline V gene lookup returns CDR1 ENHRY and CDR2 SYGVKD. The CDR3 loop reads CASRQGLGNQPQHF. CDR3 sequence (DNA): TGTGCCAGCAGACAGGGTCTGGGGAATCAGCCCCAGCATTTT.

This clone was picked up one time. The chain combines TRBV5-1 with TRBJ2-1, with TRBD2 matching 7 bases. CDR3 size: 15 residues. Germline lookup yields CDR1 SGHRS and CDR2 YFSETQ. Germline trimming cut 4 bases from V and 1 base from J; bases unmatched to any gene: 5. The CDR3 nucleotides read TGCGCCAGCAGCAGGGTAGCGGGTTCCTACAATGAGCAGTTCTTC. This translates into CASSRVAGSYNEQFF.

The chain employs TRBV28 and TRBJ1-1; D unclear. The V end was cut by 3 bases, the J end by 9 bases, with 14 bases between. Germline CDR1 is MDHEN and CDR2 is SYDVKM. The CDR3 loop spans 13 amino acids. The CDR3 DNA reads as TGTGCCAGCAGTTTCCCCGGGTCCATGAAAGCTTTCTTT. Its protein product is CASSFPGSMKAFF.

In regard to this clone: The limits of the CDR3 on the DNA are not certain, so only TCRdb's listed CDR3 is given. The V gene is TRBV24-1, the J gene TRBJ2-5. Looked up from germline, CDR1 is KGHDR and CDR2 is SFDVKD. The CDR3 numbers 15 amino acids, ends counted. The CDR3 spells CATSSSGNRGETQYF.

The chain carries TRBV19 and TRBJ1-4, with D perhaps matching TRBD1 (6 bases). Germline CDR1 is LNHDA and CDR2 is SQIVND (reference sequence). This CDR3 is 14 amino acids long. With 4 bases removed from V and 6 bases from J, the gap between germline ends came to 12 bases. The CDR3 sequence is CASSTWTVDEKLFF. The CDR3 DNA reads as TGTGCCAGTAGTACGTGGACAGTCGATGAAAAACTGTTTTTT.

In DNA form, the CDR3 reads TGTGCCAGCGGGGAAGAGACCCAGTACTTC. Amino acids: CASGEETQYF. The chain has TRBV2 and TRBJ2-5, with D unresolved. Germline-derived CDR1 and CDR2 are SNHLY and FYNNEI. The CDR3 totals 10 residues. The V gene lost 8 bases and the J gene lost 3 bases, with 4 bases spanning the gap. The full variable domain, completed using reference TRBV2 and TRBJ2-5, is EPEVTQTPSHQVTQMGQEVILRCVPISNHLYFYWYRQILGQKVEFLVSFYNNEISEKSEIFDDQFSVERPDGSNFTLKIRSTKLEDSAMYFCASGEETQYFGPGTRLLVL.

J is TRBJ2-3 and V is TRBV21-1. TRBV21-1 is described as a pseudogene. The CDR3 contains 14 residues. The CDR3 loop is CASSKVGCTDTQYF. The CDR3 nucleotides are TGTGCCAGCAGCAAAGTAGGATGCACAGATACGCAGTATTTT.

CDR3 DNA sequence: TGTGCCACCAAGGTCCAGACATGGGCCCAAGATTTCTTT. Protein sequence: CATKVQTWAQDFF. The J gene is TRBJ1-1, the V gene TRBV6-5; no definite D call. In germline, CDR1 is MNHEY, CDR2 SVGAGI. The CDR3 consists of 13 residues. Trimming stripped 10 bases from V and 13 bases from J, with 25 bases between.

V gene TRBV11-2 combines with J gene TRBJ2-1, with 12 bases identical to TRBD2. J gave up 7 bases and V 5 bases, and 6 bases lay outside the gene matches. This CDR3 region has 15 residues. Germline V lookup: CDR1 SGHAT, CDR2 FQNNGV. CDR3 DNA sequence: TGTGCCAGCAGCCCTAGCGGGAGGGCCAGTAATGAGCAGTTCTTC. Translated: CASSPSGRASNEQFF.

The chain has TRBV19 and TRBJ1-2; D remains ambiguous. Trimming stripped 5 bases from V and 0 bases from J, with 13 bases between. Per germline, CDR1 LNHDA and CDR2 SQIVND (reference sequence). The CDR3 consists of 15 residues. The CDR3 bases are TGTGCCAGTAGTCAACGACACCGAACTAACTATGGCTACACCTTC. Encoded protein: CASSQRHRTNYGYTF.